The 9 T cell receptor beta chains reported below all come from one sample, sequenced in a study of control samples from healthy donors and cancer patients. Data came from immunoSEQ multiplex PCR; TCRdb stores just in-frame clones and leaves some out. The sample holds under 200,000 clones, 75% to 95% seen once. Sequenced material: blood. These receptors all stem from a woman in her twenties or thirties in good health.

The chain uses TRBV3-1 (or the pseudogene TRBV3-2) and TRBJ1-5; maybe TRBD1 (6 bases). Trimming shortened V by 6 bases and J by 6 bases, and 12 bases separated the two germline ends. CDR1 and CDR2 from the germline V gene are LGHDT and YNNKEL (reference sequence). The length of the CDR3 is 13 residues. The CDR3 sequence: CASSTGQLQPQHF. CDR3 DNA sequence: TGTGCCAGCAGTACGGGACAACTTCAGCCCCAGCATTTT.

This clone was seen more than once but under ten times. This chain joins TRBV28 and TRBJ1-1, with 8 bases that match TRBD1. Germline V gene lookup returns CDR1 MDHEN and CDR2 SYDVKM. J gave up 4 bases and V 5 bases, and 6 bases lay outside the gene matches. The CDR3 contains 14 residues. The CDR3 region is CASSAGGRGTEAFF. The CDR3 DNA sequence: TGTGCCAGCAGTGCAGGGGGCCGGGGCACTGAAGCTTTCTTT.

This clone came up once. CDR3 in amino acids: CASKRQGGTEAFF. The CDR3 DNA reads as TGTGCCAGCAAACGACAGGGGGGGACTGAAGCTTTCTTT. This chain joins TRBV12-3 or TRBV12-4 and TRBJ1-1; 9 nucleotides agree with TRBD1. The CDR3 runs 13 residues. Losses at the gene ends were 7 bases for V and 5 bases for J; bases not matched to a gene: 5.

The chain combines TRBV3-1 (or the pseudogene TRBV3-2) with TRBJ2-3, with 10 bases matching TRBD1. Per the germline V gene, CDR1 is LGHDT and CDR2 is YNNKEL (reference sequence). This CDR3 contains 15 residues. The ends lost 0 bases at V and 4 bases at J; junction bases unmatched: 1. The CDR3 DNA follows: TGTGCCAGCAGCCAAGATGGGACAGGGGCAGATACGCAGTATTTT. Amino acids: CASSQDGTGADTQYF.

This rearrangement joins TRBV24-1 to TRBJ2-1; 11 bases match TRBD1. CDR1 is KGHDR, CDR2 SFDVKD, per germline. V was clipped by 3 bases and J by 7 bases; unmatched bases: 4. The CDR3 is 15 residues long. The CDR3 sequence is CATSDTGTGGNEQFF. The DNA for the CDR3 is TGTGCCACCAGTGATACCGGGACAGGGGGTAATGAGCAGTTCTTC.

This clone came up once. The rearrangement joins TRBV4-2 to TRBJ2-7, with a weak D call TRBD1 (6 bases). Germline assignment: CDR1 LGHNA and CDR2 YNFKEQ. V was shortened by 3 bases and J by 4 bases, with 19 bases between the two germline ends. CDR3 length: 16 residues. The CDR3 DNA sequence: TGTGCCAGCAGCCAGCAATCTACAGGGTCGGAGTACGAGCAGTACTTC. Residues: CASSQQSTGSEYEQYF.

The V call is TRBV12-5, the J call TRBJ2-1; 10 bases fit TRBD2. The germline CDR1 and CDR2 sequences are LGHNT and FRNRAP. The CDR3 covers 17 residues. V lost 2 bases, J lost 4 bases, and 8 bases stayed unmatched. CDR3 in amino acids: CASGLSPSGGLYNEQFF. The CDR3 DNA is TGTGCTAGTGGTTTGTCCCCTAGCGGGGGCCTTTACAATGAGCAGTTCTTC.

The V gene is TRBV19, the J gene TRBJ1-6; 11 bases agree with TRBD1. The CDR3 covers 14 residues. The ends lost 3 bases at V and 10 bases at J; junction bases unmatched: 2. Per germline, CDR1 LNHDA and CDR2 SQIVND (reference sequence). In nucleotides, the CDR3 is TGTGCCAGTAGTATCGGACAGGGGGCATCACCCCTCCACTTT. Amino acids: CASSIGQGASPLHF.

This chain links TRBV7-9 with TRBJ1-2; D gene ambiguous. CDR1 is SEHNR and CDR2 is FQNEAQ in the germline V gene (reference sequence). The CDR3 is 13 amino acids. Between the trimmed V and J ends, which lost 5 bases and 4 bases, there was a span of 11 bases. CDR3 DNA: TGTGCCAGCAGCCCGACCGAATCCTATGGCTACACCTTC. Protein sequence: CASSPTESYGYTF. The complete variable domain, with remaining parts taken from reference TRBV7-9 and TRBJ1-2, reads DTGVSQNPRHKITKRGQNVTFRCDPISEHNRLYWYRQTLGQGPEFLTYFQNEAQLEKSRLLSDRFSAERPKGSFSTLEIQRTEQGDSAMYLCASSPTESYGYTFGSGTRLTVV.